Reported below is one T cell receptor (beta chain). The germline V gene encodes CDR1 SGHTA and CDR2 FQGTGA. Trimming cost V 5 bases and J 0 bases, with 14 bases left between them. This CDR3 spans 15 amino acids. Exposed enrollees encountered a COVID-19 case at some point within 2 weeks before study entry. Repertoires were generated with immunoSEQ multiplex PCR, while TCRdb's copy carries only in-frame clones and drops some. Altogether a few hundred thousand clones are present, about 89% being singletons, with the ten largest covering around 0.86%. This entry is derived from a study of blood T cell repertoires in COVID-19.

V usage is TRBV7-3 and J usage is TRBJ2-7; D might be TRBD2 (5 bases). The source of this sequence is a woman between 40 and 50 years old who had been exposed to COVID-19. Material for sequencing was PBMCs or T cells enriched from blood (not recorded which). The DNA for the CDR3 is TGTGCCAGCAGCGTCAGTGGAGCGGTCTCCTACGAGCAGTACTTC. Translation: CASSVSGAVSYEQYF.